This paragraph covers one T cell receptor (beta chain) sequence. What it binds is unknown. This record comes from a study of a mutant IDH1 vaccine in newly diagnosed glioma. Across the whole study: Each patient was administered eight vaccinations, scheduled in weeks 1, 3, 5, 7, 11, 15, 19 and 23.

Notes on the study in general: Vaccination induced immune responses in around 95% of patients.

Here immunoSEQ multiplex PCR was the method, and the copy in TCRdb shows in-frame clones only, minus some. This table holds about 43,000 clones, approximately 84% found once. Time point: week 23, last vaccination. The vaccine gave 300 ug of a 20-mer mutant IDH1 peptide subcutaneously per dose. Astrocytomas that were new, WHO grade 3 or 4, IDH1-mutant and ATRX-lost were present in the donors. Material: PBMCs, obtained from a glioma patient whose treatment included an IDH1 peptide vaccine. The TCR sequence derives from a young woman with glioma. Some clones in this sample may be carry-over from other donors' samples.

DNA of the CDR3: TGTGCCCCCCCCTGGGCGGAAAGCTCCTACGAGCAGTACTTC. Amino acid sequence: CAPPWAESSYEQYF. This chain links TRBV19 with TRBJ2-7; D not resolved. The V gene lost 11 bases and the J gene lost 0 bases, with 17 bases spanning the gap. CDR1 and CDR2 from the germline V gene are LNHDA and SQIVND (reference sequence). The CDR3 totals 14 residues.